The present TCR beta chain was sequenced within a study of cytomegalovirus exposure and HLA in healthy donors. The V gene's germline CDR1 is SGHTA and CDR2 FQGNSA. The CDR3 runs to 14 residues. After removal of 6 bases from V and 7 bases from J, the junction contained 6 bases not matched to a gene. The study, taken as a whole, reports: Researchers catalogued around 150 TCR beta chains as cytomegalovirus-associated. In a later analysis, the majority of CMV-associated beta chains seemingly showed HLA restriction.

Concerning this clone: The antigen is unknown.

The PCR ran on 60 Vbeta and 13 Jbeta primers. In the authors' workflow: Per a later analysis, the number of unique TCR beta chains was approximately 80 million, of which roughly 11 million were shared. The protocol was immunoSEQ multiplex PCR, while the TCRdb copy is restricted to in-frame clones and leaves out a portion. D and trimming were read from the DNA, whereas the V and J calls and clone size are those reported in that table. The sample gives just under 70,000 clones, over 75% of which show up once; about 6.8% is in the top ten. The clonotype originates from a human donor in good health. The chain is built from TRBV7-2 and TRBJ1-1; 12 bases match TRBD1. Specimen: PBMCs. The CDR3 nucleotides read TGTGCCAGCAGACCGGGACAGGGGGCGGGTGAAGCTTTCTTT. This gives the protein CASRPGQGAGEAFF. The complete variable domain, with remaining parts taken from reference TRBV7-2 and TRBJ1-1, reads GAGVSQSPSNKVTEKGKDVELRCDPISGHTALYWYRQSLGQGLEFLIYFQGNSAPDKSGLPSDRFSAERTGGSVSTLTIQRTQQEDSAVYLCASRPGQGAGEAFFGQGTRLTVV.